What follows are 5 T cell receptor beta chains derived from one specimen sequenced in a study of T cell changes during pregnancy in multiple sclerosis. Clones were read by immunoSEQ multiplex PCR, and TCRdb kept only the in-frame ones, dropping some. Here the sample spans 42,000 or so clones, 85% to 95% being singletons. Sequenced here: CD8+ T cells from peripheral blood mononuclear cells, sampled in the third trimester of pregnancy. The receptors stem from a female donor with multiple sclerosis, enrolled in a pregnancy study.

This clone showed up just once. The rearrangement links TRBV5-6 to TRBJ2-2; 7 bases are shared with TRBD2. The ends lost 4 bases at V and 4 bases at J; junction bases unmatched: 10. The CDR3 length is 16 residues. Per the germline V gene, CDR1 is SGHDT and CDR2 is YYEEEE. The CDR3: CASSGGGGSRTGELFF. The CDR3 region has the DNA TGTGCCAGCAGCGGGGGAGGCGGGAGCCGCACCGGGGAGCTGTTTTTT.

This chain links TRBV4-1 with TRBJ2-4, with D perhaps matching TRBD2 (7 bases). This CDR3 region has 15 residues. V dropped 4 bases and J dropped 8 bases, with 18 bases sitting between them. The V gene's germline CDR1 is MGHRA and CDR2 YSYEKL. CDR3 region: CASSPVQGRVDIQYF. The CDR3 bases are TGCGCCAGCAGCCCAGTGCAGGGGAGGGTGGACATTCAGTACTTC.

The V call is TRBV9, the J call TRBJ2-1; 8 bases are shared with TRBD1. Germline V gene data show CDR1 as SGDLS and CDR2 as YYNGEE. V was clipped by 4 bases and J by 9 bases; unmatched bases: 15. The CDR3 contains 16 residues. For the CDR3, the DNA is TGTGCCAGCAGCCCAGTTGGACAGGGTGGCCTCGTTGAGCAGTTCTTC. Translation: CASSPVGQGGLVEQFF.

The chain uses TRBV5-4 and TRBJ2-5; possible D gene TRBD1, 6 bases. Germline loops: CDR1 SGHNT, CDR2 YYREEE (reference sequence). This CDR3 is 16 amino acids long. The germline V and J ends were trimmed by 3 bases and 1 base, with 16 bases remaining between them. The CDR3 coding sequence is TGTGCCAGCAGCTCACAACAGGGTTGGGGCCAAGAGACCCAGTACTTC. It specifies CASSSQQGWGQETQYF.

J is TRBJ2-7 and V is TRBV19; 10 nucleotides line up with TRBD2. This CDR3 is 14 amino acids long. CDR1 and CDR2 (germline): LNHDA, SQIVND (reference sequence). The junction had 2 bases not matched to a gene; V was cut back by 3 bases and J by 3 bases. As DNA, the CDR3 is TGTGCCAGTAGTATCAGCGGGAGGGACTACGAGCAGTACTTC. Translated, it gives CASSISGRDYEQYF.